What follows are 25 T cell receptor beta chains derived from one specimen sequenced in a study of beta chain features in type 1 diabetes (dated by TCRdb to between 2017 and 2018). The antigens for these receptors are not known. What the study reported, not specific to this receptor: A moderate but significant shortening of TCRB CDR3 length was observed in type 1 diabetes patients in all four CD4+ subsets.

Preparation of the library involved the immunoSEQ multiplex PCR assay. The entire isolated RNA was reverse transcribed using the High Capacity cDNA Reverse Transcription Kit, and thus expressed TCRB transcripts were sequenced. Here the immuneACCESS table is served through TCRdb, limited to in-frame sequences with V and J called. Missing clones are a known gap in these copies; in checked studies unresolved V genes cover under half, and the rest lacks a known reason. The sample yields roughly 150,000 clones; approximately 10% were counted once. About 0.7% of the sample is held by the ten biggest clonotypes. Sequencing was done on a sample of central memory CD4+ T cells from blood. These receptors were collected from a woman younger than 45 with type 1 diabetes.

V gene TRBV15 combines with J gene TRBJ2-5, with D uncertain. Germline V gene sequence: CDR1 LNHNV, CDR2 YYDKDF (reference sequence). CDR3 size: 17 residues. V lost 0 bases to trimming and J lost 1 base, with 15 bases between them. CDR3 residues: CATSRDQVQLSQETQYF. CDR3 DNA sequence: TGTGCCACCAGCAGAGATCAAGTACAGCTTAGCCAAGAGACCCAGTACTTC.

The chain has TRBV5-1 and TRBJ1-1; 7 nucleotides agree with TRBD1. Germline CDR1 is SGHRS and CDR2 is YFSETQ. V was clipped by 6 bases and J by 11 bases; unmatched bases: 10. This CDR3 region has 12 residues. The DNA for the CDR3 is TGCGCCAGCATCGAACAACAGGGGAGGGCTTTCTTT. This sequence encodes CASIEQQGRAFF.

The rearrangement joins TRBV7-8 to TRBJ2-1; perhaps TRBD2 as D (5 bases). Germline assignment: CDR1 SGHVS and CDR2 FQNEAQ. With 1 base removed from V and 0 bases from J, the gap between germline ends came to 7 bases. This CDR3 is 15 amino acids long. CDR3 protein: CASSLGRDSYNEQFF. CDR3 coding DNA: TGTGCCAGCAGCTTAGGTCGGGACTCCTACAATGAGCAGTTCTTC.

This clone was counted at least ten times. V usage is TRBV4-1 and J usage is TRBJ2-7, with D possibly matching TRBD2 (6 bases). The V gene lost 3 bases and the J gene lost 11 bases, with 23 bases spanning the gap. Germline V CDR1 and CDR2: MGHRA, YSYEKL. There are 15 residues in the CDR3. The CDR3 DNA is TGCGCCAGCAGCCAGGACTTCAGCGGGCGCCTAGGGGAGTACTTC. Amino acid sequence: CASSQDFSGRLGEYF.

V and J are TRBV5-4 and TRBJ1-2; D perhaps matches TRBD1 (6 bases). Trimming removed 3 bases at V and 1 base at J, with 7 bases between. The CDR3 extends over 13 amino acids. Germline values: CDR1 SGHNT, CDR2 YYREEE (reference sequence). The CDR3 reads CASSSDSNYGYTF. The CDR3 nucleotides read TGTGCCAGCAGCTCGGACAGTAACTATGGCTACACCTTC.

The CDR3 protein is CSVQEGETQYF. The CDR3 DNA sequence: TGCAGTGTACAGGAGGGAGAGACCCAGTACTTC. The chain has TRBV20-1 and TRBJ2-5; D is perhaps TRBD2 (6 bases). The CDR3 is 11 residues long. Germline lookup yields CDR1 DFQATT and CDR2 SNEGSKA (reference sequence). Trimming removed 7 bases at V and 4 bases at J, with 10 bases between.

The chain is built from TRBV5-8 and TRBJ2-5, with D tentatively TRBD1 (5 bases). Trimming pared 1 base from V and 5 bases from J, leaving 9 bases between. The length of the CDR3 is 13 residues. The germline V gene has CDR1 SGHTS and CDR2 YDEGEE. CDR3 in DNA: TGTGCCAGCAGCTTGACAGGCCCGGAGACCCAGTACTTC. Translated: CASSLTGPETQYF.

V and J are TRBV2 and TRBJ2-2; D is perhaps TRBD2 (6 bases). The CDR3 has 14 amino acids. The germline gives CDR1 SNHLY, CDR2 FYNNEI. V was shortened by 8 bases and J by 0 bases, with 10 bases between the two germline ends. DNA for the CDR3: TGTGCCAGCCGCGGGAAAACGAACACCGGGGAGCTGTTTTTT. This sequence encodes CASRGKTNTGELFF.

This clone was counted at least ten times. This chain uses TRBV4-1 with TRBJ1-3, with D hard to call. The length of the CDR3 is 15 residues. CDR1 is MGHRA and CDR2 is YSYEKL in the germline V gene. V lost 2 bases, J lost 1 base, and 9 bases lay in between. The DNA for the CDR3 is TGCGCCAGCAGCCAACGGACTTATTCTGGAAACACCATATATTTT. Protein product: CASSQRTYSGNTIYF.

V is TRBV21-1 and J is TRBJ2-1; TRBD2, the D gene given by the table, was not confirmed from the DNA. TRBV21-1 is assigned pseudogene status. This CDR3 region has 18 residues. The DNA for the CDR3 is TGTGCCAGCACCTCGGGACTAGCGGGAGGAGGTACCTACAATGAGCAGTTCTTC. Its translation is CASTSGLAGGGTYNEQFF.

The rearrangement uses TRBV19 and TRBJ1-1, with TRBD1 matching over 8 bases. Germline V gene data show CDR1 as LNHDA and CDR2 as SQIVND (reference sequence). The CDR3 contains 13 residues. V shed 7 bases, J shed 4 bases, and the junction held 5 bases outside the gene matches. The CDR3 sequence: CASKSQGATEAFF. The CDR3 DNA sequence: TGTGCCAGTAAGTCCCAGGGGGCCACTGAAGCTTTCTTT. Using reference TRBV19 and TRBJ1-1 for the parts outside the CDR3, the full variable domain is DGGITQSPKYLFRKEGQNVTLSCEQNLNHDAMYWYRQDPGQGLRLIYYSQIVNDFQKGDIAEGYSVSREKKESFPLTVTSAQKNPTAFYLCASKSQGATEAFFGQGTRLTVV.

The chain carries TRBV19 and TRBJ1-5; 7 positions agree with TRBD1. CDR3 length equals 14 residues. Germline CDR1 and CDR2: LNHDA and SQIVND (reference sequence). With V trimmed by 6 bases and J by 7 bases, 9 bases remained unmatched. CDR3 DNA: TGTGCCAGTAGGAAGAGACAGGGTTACCAGCCCCAGCATTTT. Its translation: CASRKRQGYQPQHF.

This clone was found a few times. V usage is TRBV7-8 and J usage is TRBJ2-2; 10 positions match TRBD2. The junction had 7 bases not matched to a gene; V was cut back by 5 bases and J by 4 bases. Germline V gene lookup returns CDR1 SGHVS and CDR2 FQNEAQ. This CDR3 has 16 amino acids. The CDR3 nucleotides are TGTGCCAGCAGCGGGCTGAGCGGGAGGGGCACCGGGGAGCTGTTTTTT. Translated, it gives CASSGLSGRGTGELFF.

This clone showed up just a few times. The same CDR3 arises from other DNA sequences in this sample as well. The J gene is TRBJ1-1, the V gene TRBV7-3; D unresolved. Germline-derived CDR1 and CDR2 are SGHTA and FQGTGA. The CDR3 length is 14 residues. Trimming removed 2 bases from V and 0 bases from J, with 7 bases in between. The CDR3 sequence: CASSLSGMNTEAFF. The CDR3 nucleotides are TGTGCCAGCAGCTTATCGGGAATGAACACTGAAGCTTTCTTT.

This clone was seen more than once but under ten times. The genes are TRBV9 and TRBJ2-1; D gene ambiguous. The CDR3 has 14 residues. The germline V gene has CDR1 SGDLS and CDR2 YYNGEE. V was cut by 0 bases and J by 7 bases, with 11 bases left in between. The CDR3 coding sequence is TGTGCCAGCAGCGTAGCTAATTCCTTAAATGAGCAGTTCTTC. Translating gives CASSVANSLNEQFF.

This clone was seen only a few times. The CDR3 DNA reads TGTGCCAGCAGGAAAGGACAGGGGTCGAGGGCGTCTGAAGCTTTCTTT. It encodes CASRKGQGSRASEAFF. The chain carries TRBV5-4 and TRBJ1-1, with 9 bases aligning to TRBD1. This CDR3 is built from 16 residues. The germline V gene has CDR1 SGHNT and CDR2 YYREEE (reference sequence). V dropped 5 bases and J dropped 6; count of bases not matched to a gene: 14.

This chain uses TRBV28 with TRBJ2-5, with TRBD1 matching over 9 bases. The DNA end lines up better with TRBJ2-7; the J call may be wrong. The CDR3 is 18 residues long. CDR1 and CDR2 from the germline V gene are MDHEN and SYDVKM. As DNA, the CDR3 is TGTGCCAGCAGTTCACCCGGCTGGGGGACAGGGAATGGCTACGAGCAGTACTTC. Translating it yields CASSSPGWGTGNGYEQYF.

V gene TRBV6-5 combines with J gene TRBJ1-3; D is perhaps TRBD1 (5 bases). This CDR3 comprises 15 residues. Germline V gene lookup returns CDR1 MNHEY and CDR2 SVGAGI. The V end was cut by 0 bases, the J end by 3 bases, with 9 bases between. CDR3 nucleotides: TGTGCCAGCAGTTACTCATCAGGGCTTGGAAACACCATATATTTT. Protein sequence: CASSYSSGLGNTIYF.

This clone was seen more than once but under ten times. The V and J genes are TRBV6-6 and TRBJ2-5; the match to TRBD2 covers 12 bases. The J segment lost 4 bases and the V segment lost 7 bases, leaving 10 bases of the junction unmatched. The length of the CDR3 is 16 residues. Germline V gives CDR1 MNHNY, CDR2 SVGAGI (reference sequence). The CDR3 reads CASTPLASGRGETQYF. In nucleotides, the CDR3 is TGTGCCAGCACCCCCTTGGCTAGCGGGAGGGGAGAGACCCAGTACTTC.

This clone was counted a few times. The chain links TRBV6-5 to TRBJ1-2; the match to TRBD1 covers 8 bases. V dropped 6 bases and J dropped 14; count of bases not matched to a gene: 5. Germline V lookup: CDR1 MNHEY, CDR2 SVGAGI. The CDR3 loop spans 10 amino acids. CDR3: CASSYDRGTF. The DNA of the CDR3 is TGTGCCAGCAGCTACGACAGGGGAACCTTC.

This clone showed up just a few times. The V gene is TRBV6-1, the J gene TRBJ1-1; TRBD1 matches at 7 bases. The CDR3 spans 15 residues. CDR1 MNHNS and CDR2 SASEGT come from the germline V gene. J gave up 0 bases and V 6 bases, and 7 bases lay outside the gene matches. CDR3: CASRTGSPMNTEAFF. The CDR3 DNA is TGTGCCAGCAGGACAGGGAGCCCCATGAACACTGAAGCTTTCTTT.

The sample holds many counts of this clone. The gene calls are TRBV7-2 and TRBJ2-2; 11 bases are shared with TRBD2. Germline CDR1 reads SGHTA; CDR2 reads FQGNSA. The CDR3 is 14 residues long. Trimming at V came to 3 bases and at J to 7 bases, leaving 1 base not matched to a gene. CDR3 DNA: TGTGCCAGCAGCTTTAGCGGGAGGGGCGGGGAGCTGTTTTTT. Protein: CASSFSGRGGELFF.

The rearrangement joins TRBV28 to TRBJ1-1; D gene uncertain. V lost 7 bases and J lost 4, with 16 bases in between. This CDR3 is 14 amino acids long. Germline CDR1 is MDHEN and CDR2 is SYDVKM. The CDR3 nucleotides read TGTGCCAGCAATATTGGGCAGCCTGGCACTGAAGCTTTCTTT. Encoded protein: CASNIGQPGTEAFF.

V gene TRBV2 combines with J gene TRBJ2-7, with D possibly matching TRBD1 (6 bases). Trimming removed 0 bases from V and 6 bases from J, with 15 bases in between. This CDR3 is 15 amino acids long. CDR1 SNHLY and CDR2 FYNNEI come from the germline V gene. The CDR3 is CASSEATGFISEQYF. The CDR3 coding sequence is TGTGCCAGCAGTGAAGCAACAGGGTTCATCTCCGAGCAGTACTTC.

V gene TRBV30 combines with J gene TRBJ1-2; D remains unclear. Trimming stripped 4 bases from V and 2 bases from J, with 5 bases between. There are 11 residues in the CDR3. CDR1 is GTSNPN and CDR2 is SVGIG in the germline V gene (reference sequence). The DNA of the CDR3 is TGTGCCTGGACCCTCAACTATGGCTACACCTTC. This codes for CAWTLNYGYTF.